The sequence of this TCR beta chain was determined in a study of cytomegalovirus exposure and HLA in healthy donors. Study-wide results and limits: Links to common viral pathogens appeared, in a later analysis, for several of the most significant clusters. According to reports, the classifier identified cytomegalovirus status with high specificity and sensitivity.

With 60 Vbeta and 13 Jbeta primers, the PCR was carried out. The protocol was immunoSEQ multiplex PCR, while the TCRdb copy is restricted to in-frame clones and leaves out a portion. This table holds under 90,000 clones, roughly 76% found once. V lost 3 bases, J lost 2 bases, and 8 bases lay in between. CDR3 length: 13 residues. Germline CDR1 reads SGHRS; CDR2 reads YFSETQ. Regarding this clone: Its specificity is not known.

Specimen: PBMCs. The chain joins TRBV5-1 to TRBJ1-1; D is unresolved. The TCR comes from a woman between 35 and 50 years old in good health and CMV-seronegative. In DNA, the CDR3 is TGCGCCAGCAGCTCCGGGAGTAACACTGAAGCTTTCTTT. Encoded protein: CASSSGSNTEAFF. The variable domain in full, with the rest retrieved from reference TRBV5-1 and TRBJ1-1, is KAGVTQTPRYLIKTRGQQVTLSCSPISGHRSVSWYQQTPGQGLQFLFEYFSETQRNKGNFPGRFSGRQFSNSRSEMNVSTLELGDSALYLCASSSGSNTEAFFGQGTRLTVV.